A selection of T cell receptor beta chains follows, all from one sample in a study of Graves' ophthalmopathy and Graves' hyperthyroidism. TCRdb fed the multiplex PCR reads into MiXCR, producing one record per CDR3 protein. There are about 590,000 distinct CDR3 sequences in the sample; under 45% occur only once, and 3.5% to 5% lies in the top ten. The sequenced sample consisted of peripheral blood or thyroid tissue (not recorded which). Source of these receptors: an adult man with Graves' hyperthyroidism. Each CDR3 is given with its conserved first and last residue. A D gene is named only where the DNA matches it firmly. Not all rows give a size; the values are once, few, many and, for expanded clones, a class.

cdr3_length	clone_size	d_call	j_call	v_call	cdr3_nt	cdr3_aa
15	-	-	TRBJ2-1	TRBV7-2	TGCGCCAGCAGTGATAGCGTAAGCTCCTACAATGAGCAGTTCTTC	CASSDSVSSYNEQFF
14	many	-	TRBJ2-5	TRBV12-3/TRBV12-4	TGTGCCAGCAGTTTATCGTCGGGGATGGAGACCCAGTACTTC	CASSLSSGMETQYF
15	-	TRBD1	TRBJ2-5	TRBV7-9	TGTGCCAGCAGCACCTCACAGGGGCTCTGGGAGACCCAGTACTTC	CASSTSQGLWETQYF
16	-	TRBD2	TRBJ2-3	TRBV7-6	TGTGCCAGCAGCCTAGGAAGCGGGAGGGCCCGAGATACGCAGTATTTT	CASSLGSGRARDTQYF
12	-	-	TRBJ2-2	TRBV10-3	TGTGCCACTCAAGGGGCCAGCGGGGAGCTGTTTTTT	CATQGASGELFF
13	many	-	TRBJ1-5	TRBV6-1	TGTGCCAGCAGTGCGGGGAGCAATCAGCCCCAGCATTTT	CASSAGSNQPQHF
12	many	-	TRBJ2-7	TRBV29-1	TGCAGCGTTGCCCAGGACTCCTACGAGCAGTACTTC	CSVAQDSYEQYF
16	-	TRBD1	TRBJ1-6	TRBV20-1	TGCAGTGCTAGAGACCCGGGACAGGGGGCGAATTCACCTCTCCACTTT	CSARDPGQGANSPLHF
13	-	-	TRBJ1-5	TRBV6-1	TGTGCCAGCAGCTTAGACCCCATAGAGACCCAGCATTTT	CASSLDPIETQHF
13	many	TRBD1	TRBJ2-7	TRBV5-1	TGCGCCAGCAGCTCAAACAGGGGGTACGAGCAGTACTTC	CASSSNRGYEQYF
13	few	TRBD1	TRBJ1-6	TRBV5-1	TGCGCCAGCAGCCCCGGGACAGCAGGACCCCTCCACTTT	CASSPGTAGPLHF
13	few	-	TRBJ2-3	TRBV19	TGTGCCAGTAGCAGGGACCCCACAGATACGCAGTATTTT	CASSRDPTDTQYF
16	many	-	TRBJ2-2	TRBV7-8	TGTGCCAGCAGCTTAGAGCTAGTTAGGGACACCGGGGAGCTGTTTTTT	CASSLELVRDTGELFF
15	few	TRBD2	TRBJ2-7	TRBV3-1	TGTGCCAGCAGCCAAGATTACAGCGGGGGCTACGAGCAGTACTTC	CASSQDYSGGYEQYF
13	many	-	TRBJ1-2	TRBV28	TGTGCCAGCTCCCTTCAAGGGTACTATGGCTACACCTTC	CASSLQGYYGYTF
14	many	-	TRBJ1-5	TRBV5-1	TGCGCCAGCAGCTTTTTCCCAGGCAATCAGCCCCAGCATTTT	CASSFFPGNQPQHF
14	-	-	TRBJ2-7	TRBV10-2	TGCGCCAGCATAAGCGGAGGTGCTTCCTACGAGCAGTACTTC	CASISGGASYEQYF
12	many	-	TRBJ2-5	TRBV10-3	TGTGCCACCGGGACGGCGGAAGAGACCCAGTACTTC	CATGTAEETQYF
14	-	TRBD1	TRBJ1-2	TRBV7-2	TGTGCCAGCAGCCCCCGGACAGGACCTAACGGCTACACCTTC	CASSPRTGPNGYTF
14	once	TRBD2	TRBJ2-5	TRBV10-3	TGTGCCACGAGTGGGGGGGGGACTCAAGAGACCCAGTACTTC	CATSGGGTQETQYF
15	few	-	TRBJ1-2	TRBV4-1	TGCGCCAGCAGCCAAGTGGGGCGGGGGACGCCGGGCTACACCTTC	CASSQVGRGTPGYTF
14	many	-	TRBJ2-7	TRBV20-1	TGCAGTGCTAAAACAGATACTGACTCCTACGAGCAGTACTTC	CSAKTDTDSYEQYF
11	many	-	TRBJ2-2	TRBV29-1	TGCAGCGTCGTTCACACCGGGGAGCTGTTTTTT	CSVVHTGELFF
14	-	-	TRBJ1-1	TRBV19	TGTGCCAGTAGTGCGGACAGTCGGTACAATGAAGCTTTCTTT	CASSADSRYNEAFF
15	-	-	TRBJ2-2	TRBV20-1	TGCAGTGCTAGAGATGCACGAGCCCCCCCCGGGGAGCTGTTTTTT	CSARDARAPPGELFF
16	-	-	TRBJ2-1	TRBV24-1	TGTGCCACCAGTGACGTTTTGGGGACTGGGACCAATGAGCAGTTCTTC	CATSDVLGTGTNEQFF
14	once	-	TRBJ1-2	TRBV6-1	TGTGCCAGCAGTGACTCGATGGGGGGCTATGGCTACACCTTC	CASSDSMGGYGYTF
18	many	TRBD2	TRBJ2-2	TRBV7-3	TGTGCCAGCAGCTTATTCATTAGCGGGGGAGAGAACACCGGGGAGCTGTTTTTT	CASSLFISGGENTGELFF
16	few	-	TRBJ2-5	TRBV7-6	TGTGCCAGCAGCTCCACCGGCCGGGCCCCCGATGAGACCCAGTACTTC	CASSSTGRAPDETQYF
13	few	-	TRBJ2-7	TRBV24-1	TGTGCCACCAGTGTGCTACCAATGAATGAGCAGTACTTC	CATSVLPMNEQYF
14	-	-	TRBJ1-1	TRBV29-1	TGCAGCGTTGAACCCCAGGCGGTGGGCACTGAAGCTTTCTTT	CSVEPQAVGTEAFF
13	many	TRBD1	TRBJ1-1	TRBV29-1	TGCAGCGTCCTTGCAGGGGGCGTTACTGAAGCTTTCTTT	CSVLAGGVTEAFF
17	-	TRBD1	TRBJ1-4	TRBV9	TGTGCCAGCAGGTTAAGAAATAAACAGGGGTCGGTTGAAAAACTGTTTTTT	CASRLRNKQGSVEKLFF
14	-	-	TRBJ2-7	TRBV7-2	TGTGCCAGCAGCTTACAGGGACGCGGCTACGAGCAGTACTTC	CASSLQGRGYEQYF
14	many	TRBD1	TRBJ2-7	TRBV5-6	TGTGCCAGCAGTCCCGACAGGGGCGTCTACGAGCAGTACTTC	CASSPDRGVYEQYF
13	few	-	TRBJ1-2	TRBV10-3	TGTGCCAGCAGGAAGGGGGGACACTATGGCTACACCTTC	CASRKGGHYGYTF
18	many	TRBD2	TRBJ2-6	TRBV7-6	TGTGCCAGCAGCTTTCTAGCGGGGGGAACCTCTGGGGCCAACGTCCTGACTTTC	CASSFLAGGTSGANVLTF